Listed below are T cell receptor beta chains from one sample, sequenced in a study of early T cells in non-severe SARS-CoV-2 infection. MiXCR, run by TCRdb on the 5' RACE reads, gives a single entry per CDR3 protein. The sample holds 65,000 to 85,000 distinct CDR3 sequences, more than 8.5% seen once. Sequenced material: whole blood, taken at baseline. These receptors all come from an adult who was a healthcare worker with PCR-confirmed SARS-CoV-2 infection or an uninfected control (not recorded which). Both conserved end residues are part of each CDR3. A D gene is named only where the DNA matches it firmly. Clone size is not always given. Where it is, it says once, few, many or a class for expanded clones.

D: .
J: TRBJ2-1
size: .
V: TRBV10-3
CDR3: CAISALNEQFF
DNA: TGTGCCATCAGCGCCCTGAATGAGCAGTTCTTC

D: .
J: TRBJ1-1
size: many
V: TRBV28
CDR3: CASTRWTEAFF
DNA: TGTGCCAGCACGAGGTGGACTGAAGCTTTCTTT

D: .
J: TRBJ2-7
size: few
V: TRBV2
CDR3: CASSGGLRGRRDF
DNA: TGTGCCAGCAGTGGAGGACTAAGGGGGAGGCGGGACTTC

D: .
J: TRBJ2-1
size: many
V: TRBV7-2
CDR3: CASSPPPYNEQFF
DNA: TGTGCCAGCAGCCCCCCACCTTACAATGAGCAGTTCTTC

D: .
J: TRBJ2-1
size: few
V: TRBV11-2
CDR3: CASSPQLYNEQFF
DNA: TGTGCCAGCAGCCCCCAACTATACAATGAGCAGTTCTTC

D: .
J: TRBJ1-1
size: many
V: TRBV5-1
CDR3: CASSLGGFSTEAFF
DNA: TGCGCCAGCAGCTTGGGTGGGTTCAGCACTGAAGCTTTCTTT

D: .
J: TRBJ1-1
size: few
V: TRBV28
CDR3: CASSSSMNTEAFF
DNA: TGTGCCAGCAGTTCCAGCATGAACACTGAAGCTTTCTTT

D: .
J: TRBJ1-2
size: few
V: TRBV12-3/TRBV12-4
CDR3: CASSFLGDLYGYTF
DNA: TGTGCCAGCAGTTTTCTCGGGGACCTCTATGGCTACACCTTC

D: TRBD1
J: TRBJ2-1
size: many
V: TRBV24-1
CDR3: CATSDPSGTGRNEQFF
DNA: TGTGCCACCAGTGATCCCTCCGGGACAGGGCGCAATGAGCAGTTCTTC

D: TRBD2
J: TRBJ2-7
size: few
V: TRBV6-5
CDR3: CASTSSGSSYEQYF
DNA: TGTGCCAGCACTTCTAGCGGGTCCTCCTACGAGCAGTACTTC

D: .
J: TRBJ2-3
size: .
V: TRBV15
CDR3: CATSREGWADTRYF
DNA: TGTGCCACCAGCAGGGAGGGTTGGGCAGATACGCGGTATTTT

D: .
J: TRBJ1-4
size: .
V: TRBV10-2
CDR3: CASSDAQVQTSGKLFF
DNA: TGCGCCAGCAGTGATGCCCAGGTCCAAACTTCCGGAAAACTGTTTTTT

D: TRBD2
J: TRBJ2-7
size: many
V: TRBV7-9
CDR3: CASSLSVGGLADSYEQYF
DNA: TGTGCCAGCAGCTTGTCAGTCGGGGGACTAGCGGACTCCTACGAGCAGTACTTC

D: TRBD1
J: TRBJ1-5
size: many
V: TRBV7-2
CDR3: CASSLPGGGQPQHF
DNA: TGTGCCAGCAGCTTACCAGGGGGCGGTCAGCCCCAGCATTTT

D: .
J: TRBJ1-5
size: .
V: TRBV5-1
CDR3: CASSLFGQTSEPQHF
DNA: TGCGCCAGCAGCTTGTTCGGGCAGACCTCGGAGCCCCAGCATTTT

D: TRBD2
J: TRBJ2-7
size: .
V: TRBV7-2
CDR3: CASSLWLADEQYF
DNA: TGTGCCAGCAGCTTATGGCTAGCGGATGAGCAGTACTTC

D: .
J: TRBJ1-3
size: .
V: TRBV18
CDR3: CASSPPVGTSGNTIYF
DNA: TGTGCCAGCTCACCTCCCGTAGGGACATCTGGAAACACCATATATTTT

D: .
J: TRBJ2-5
size: .
V: TRBV6-2/TRBV6-3
CDR3: CASGPAETQYF
DNA: TGTGCCAGCGGACCCGCGGAGACCCAGTACTTC

D: TRBD2
J: TRBJ2-3
size: many
V: TRBV20-1
CDR3: CSAGVSGTTDTQYF
DNA: TGCAGTGCAGGGGTTAGCGGGACCACAGATACGCAGTATTTT

D: .
J: TRBJ2-4
size: .
V: TRBV30
CDR3: CAWSPDLAKNIQYF
DNA: TGTGCCTGGAGCCCTGACCTAGCCAAAAACATTCAGTACTTC

D: TRBD1
J: TRBJ2-7
size: .
V: TRBV7-2
CDR3: CASSLGPGQGRNEQYF
DNA: TGTGCCAGCAGCTTGGGCCCTGGACAGGGTCGGAACGAGCAGTACTTC

D: .
J: TRBJ1-1
size: .
V: TRBV25-1
CDR3: CASSVGVTEAFF
DNA: TGTGCCAGCAGTGTAGGGGTCACTGAAGCTTTCTTT

D: .
J: TRBJ2-2
size: many
V: TRBV21-1
CDR3: CASSKPTGGPTPGSCFF
DNA: .

D: TRBD2
J: TRBJ2-7
size: medium-sized
V: TRBV28
CDR3: CASSSLSGSLYEQYF
DNA: TGTGCCAGCAGTTCCCTTAGCGGGAGCCTCTACGAGCAGTACTTC

D: .
J: TRBJ2-6
size: .
V: TRBV14
CDR3: CASSPYRESGANVLTF
DNA: TGTGCCAGCAGCCCATACAGGGAATCTGGGGCCAACGTCCTGACTTTC

D: .
J: TRBJ2-2
size: many
V: TRBV28
CDR3: CASNRATNTGELFF
DNA: TGTGCCAGTAACAGGGCAACGAACACCGGGGAGCTGTTTTTT

D: .
J: TRBJ2-3
size: few
V: TRBV29-1
CDR3: CSVEASTDTQYF
DNA: TGCAGCGTTGAGGCGAGCACAGATACGCAGTATTTT

D: TRBD2
J: TRBJ2-3
size: many
V: TRBV7-9
CDR3: CASSLGLADTDTQYF
DNA: TGTGCCAGCAGCTTAGGGCTAGCGGACACAGATACGCAGTATTTT

D: .
J: TRBJ2-3
size: many
V: TRBV30
CDR3: CAGTGSSDTQYF
DNA: TGTGCCGGGACCGGTAGCAGCGATACGCAGTATTTT

D: TRBD2
J: TRBJ2-1
size: many
V: TRBV9
CDR3: CASSVDTGTSVIVEQFF
DNA: TGTGCCAGCAGCGTAGACACCGGGACTAGCGTCATAGTGGAGCAGTTCTTC

D: TRBD1
J: TRBJ2-1
size: many
V: TRBV10-2
CDR3: CASSQGAAEQFF
DNA: TGCGCCAGCAGTCAGGGGGCAGCTGAGCAGTTCTTC

D: TRBD2
J: TRBJ2-7
size: .
V: TRBV6-5
CDR3: CASRKGLAGSYEQYF
DNA: TGTGCCAGCAGGAAAGGACTAGCGGGATCCTACGAGCAGTACTTC

D: TRBD1
J: TRBJ2-5
size: .
V: TRBV28
CDR3: CASGDRVETQYF
DNA: TGTGCCAGCGGGGACAGGGTGGAGACCCAGTACTTC

D: .
J: TRBJ1-4
size: few
V: TRBV28
CDR3: CASTQNEKLFF
DNA: TGTGCCAGCACACAGAATGAAAAACTGTTTTTT

D: TRBD2
J: TRBJ2-7
size: .
V: TRBV10-3
CDR3: CAISPSGNYEQYF
DNA: TGTGCCATCAGTCCTAGCGGGAATTACGAGCAGTACTTC

D: TRBD1
J: TRBJ1-2
size: few
V: TRBV7-2
CDR3: CASSSWAGGDYGYTF
DNA: TGTGCCAGCAGCTCTTGGGCAGGGGGAGACTATGGCTACACCTTC

D: .
J: TRBJ1-1
size: many
V: TRBV11-2
CDR3: CASSRTLNTEAFF
DNA: TGTGCCAGCAGCCGAACCTTGAACACTGAAGCTTTCTTT

D: .
J: TRBJ2-3
size: .
V: TRBV5-4
CDR3: CASSLRGRPRADTQYF
DNA: TGTGCCAGCAGCTTGCGTGGGCGGCCTCGGGCAGATACGCAGTATTTT

D: .
J: TRBJ1-1
size: few
V: TRBV7-8
CDR3: CASIRERTRRNTEAFF
DNA: TGTGCCAGCATAAGGGAACGGACTCGGCGGAACACTGAAGCTTTCTTT

D: TRBD1
J: TRBJ1-1
size: many
V: TRBV5-1
CDR3: CASSWGQDTEAFF
DNA: TGCGCCAGCAGCTGGGGACAGGACACTGAAGCTTTCTTT

D: TRBD2
J: TRBJ2-7
size: .
V: TRBV7-2
CDR3: CASSPGLGQYF
DNA: TGTGCCAGCAGCCCGGGACTAGGTCAGTACTTC

D: .
J: TRBJ2-7
size: few
V: TRBV7-8
CDR3: CASSRSGPRYEQYF
DNA: TGTGCCAGCAGTCGGTCGGGACCCCGCTACGAGCAGTACTTC

D: .
J: TRBJ2-1
size: few
V: TRBV6-2/TRBV6-3
CDR3: CASSYSIGAGASVNEQFF
DNA: TGTGCCAGCAGTTACTCGATCGGAGCAGGGGCTTCGGTCAATGAGCAGTTCTTC

D: TRBD1
J: TRBJ2-7
size: .
V: TRBV28
CDR3: CASSFGGTGPIYEQYF
DNA: TGTGCCAGCAGTTTTGGCGGGACAGGACCCATCTACGAGCAGTACTTC

D: TRBD2
J: TRBJ2-2
size: .
V: TRBV20-1
CDR3: CSARVGGLAGRNTGELFF
DNA: TGCAGTGCTAGAGTTGGGGGTCTAGCGGGACGGAACACCGGGGAGCTGTTTTTT

D: .
J: TRBJ1-6
size: .
V: TRBV4-2
CDR3: CASSHERAERSPLHF
DNA: TGTGCCAGCAGCCACGAACGGGCCGAAAGATCACCCCTCCACTTT

D: .
J: TRBJ1-4
size: many
V: TRBV28
CDR3: CASSQSGPGVEEKLFF
DNA: TGTGCCAGCAGTCAATCGGGCCCAGGGGTAGAGGAAAAACTGTTTTTT

D: .
J: TRBJ2-3
size: many
V: TRBV29-1
CDR3: CSVAGQGTDTQYF
DNA: TGCAGCGTCGCCGGCCAGGGCACAGATACGCAGTATTTT

D: TRBD2
J: TRBJ2-1
size: few
V: TRBV11-2
CDR3: CASSLGSGRSNEQFF
DNA: TGTGCCAGCAGCTTAGGTAGCGGGAGGAGTAATGAGCAGTTCTTC

D: .
J: TRBJ2-1
size: many
V: TRBV29-1
CDR3: CSVKWYNEQFF
DNA: TGCAGCGTTAAGTGGTACAATGAGCAGTTCTTC

D: .
J: TRBJ1-1
size: many
V: TRBV28
CDR3: CATSTGNTEAFF
DNA: TGTGCCACCTCGACAGGGAACACTGAAGCTTTCTTT

D: .
J: TRBJ1-1
size: many
V: TRBV6-1
CDR3: CATSDPRGAGMNTEAFF
DNA: TGTGCCACTTCAGATCCTCGGGGGGCGGGGATGAACACTGAAGCTTTCTTT

D: .
J: TRBJ2-2
size: few
V: TRBV10-3
CDR3: CAISESRAGSLRSIAGELFF
DNA: TGTGCCATCAGTGAGTCGAGGGCAGGGAGCCTAAGAAGTATCGCCGGGGAGCTGTTTTTT

D: .
J: TRBJ2-4
size: few
V: TRBV7-9
CDR3: CASSLRNWQNLSGANIQYF
DNA: TGTGCCAGCAGCTTAAGGAACTGGCAGAACCTAAGCGGAGCAAACATTCAGTACTTC

D: TRBD2
J: TRBJ2-2
size: few
V: TRBV29-1
CDR3: CSVETSGRRNTGELFF
DNA: TGCAGCGTGGAAACTAGCGGGAGGCGGAACACCGGGGAGCTGTTTTTT

D: .
J: TRBJ2-5
size: many
V: TRBV6-5
CDR3: CASSQNYRETQYF
DNA: TGTGCCAGCAGCCAGAATTACAGGGAGACCCAGTACTTC

D: .
J: TRBJ2-1
size: few
V: TRBV9
CDR3: CASSVFYGGNSYNEQFF
DNA: TGTGCCAGCAGCGTGTTTTATGGGGGAAACTCCTACAATGAGCAGTTCTTC

D: TRBD2
J: TRBJ2-2
size: many
V: TRBV28
CDR3: CASSLVAGGVELFF
DNA: TGTGCCAGCAGTTTGGTAGCGGGAGGGGTGGAGCTGTTTTTT

D: .
J: TRBJ1-5
size: many
V: TRBV28
CDR3: CASSPPRVSTQHF
DNA: TGTGCCAGCAGTCCCCCCAGAGTAAGCACCCAGCATTTT

D: TRBD2
J: TRBJ2-7
size: many
V: TRBV28
CDR3: CASSPIAGGPDIAYEQYF
DNA: TGTGCCAGCAGCCCAATAGCGGGAGGGCCTGATATTGCCTACGAGCAGTACTTC